This passage covers 27 T cell receptor beta chains from one sample sequenced in a study of blood T cell repertoires in COVID-19. The repertoire was sequenced with immunoSEQ multiplex PCR; TCRdb's copy has only in-frame clones and lacks some. Altogether 250,000 or so clones are present, approximately 84% being singletons, with the ten largest covering 5% to 8%. Specimen: PBMCs or T cells enriched from blood (not recorded which). The origin of the receptors is a woman aged 45-65 years who had been exposed to COVID-19.

The CDR3 protein is CASSLMKGARGNTIYF. Written as DNA, the CDR3 is TGTGCCAGCAGCTTGATGAAGGGGGCGCGTGGAAACACCATATATTTT. This chain joins TRBV5-6 and TRBJ1-3; 7 positions match TRBD1. The ends lost 1 base at V and 3 bases at J; junction bases unmatched: 7. Germline V lookup: CDR1 SGHDT, CDR2 YYEEEE. CDR3 length: 16 amino acids.

The V call is TRBV19, the J call TRBJ1-5, with 9 bases identical to TRBD1. CDR1 and CDR2 (germline): LNHDA, SQIVND (reference sequence). The CDR3 spans 14 residues. V shed 5 bases, J shed 4 bases, and the junction held 3 bases outside the gene matches. In nucleotides, the CDR3 is TGTGCCAGTAGTGGGACAGGGCCGAATCAGCCCCAGCATTTT. Translation: CASSGTGPNQPQHF.

The chain couples TRBV7-9 to TRBJ2-3; 7 bases map to TRBD1. CDR3 size: 19 residues. The V segment lost 4 bases and the J segment 5 bases; nucleotides outside the gene matches: 21. CDR1 and CDR2 from the germline V gene are SEHNR and FQNEAQ (reference sequence). The CDR3 bases are TGTGCCAGCAGCTCTGGACAGGTGTGGTCACTGCTGTCTGGAGATACGCAGTATTTT. Protein sequence: CASSSGQVWSLLSGDTQYF.

The rearrangement links TRBV29-1 to TRBJ2-3; possibly TRBD2 for D (5 bases). The V end lost 2 bases, the J end lost 5 bases, and 11 bases lay between the germline ends. CDR3 length: 13 residues. CDR1 SQVTM and CDR2 ANQGSEA come from the germline V gene. This CDR3 is CSVEKDGKDTQYF. CDR3 bases: TGCAGCGTTGAAAAGGACGGGAAAGATACGCAGTATTTT.

In DNA form, the CDR3 reads TGCGCCAGCAGCCAAGGGCAGGGGGATTCACCCCTCCACTTT. Translating gives CASSQGQGDSPLHF. The chain recombines TRBV4-1 with TRBJ1-6; 7 bases map to TRBD1. Germline V CDR1 and CDR2: MGHRA, YSYEKL. The CDR3 contains 14 residues. J lost 8 bases, V lost 1 base, and 2 bases had no gene match.

V is TRBV5-1 and J is TRBJ1-3, with 9 bases aligning to TRBD1. The CDR3 consists of 15 residues. CDR1 and CDR2 from the germline V gene are SGHRS and YFSETQ. V was clipped by 0 bases and J by 6 bases; unmatched bases: 4. The CDR3 loop is CASSLEDRGENTIYF. The CDR3 bases are TGCGCCAGCAGCTTGGAGGACAGGGGAGAAAACACCATATATTTT. Combining the CDR3 with reference TRBV5-1 and TRBJ1-3 gives the whole variable domain KAGVTQTPRYLIKTRGQQVTLSCSPISGHRSVSWYQQTPGQGLQFLFEYFSETQRNKGNFPGRFSGRQFSNSRSEMNVSTLELGDSALYLCASSLEDRGENTIYFGEGSWLTVV.

V and J are TRBV5-4 and TRBJ2-2; D is possibly TRBD1 (5 bases). The V end was cut by 7 bases, the J end by 4 bases, with 11 bases between. The germline gives CDR1 SGHNT, CDR2 YYREEE (reference sequence). The CDR3 totals 13 residues. CDR3 loop: CASSDRTTGELFF. As DNA, the CDR3 is TGTGCCAGCTCAGACAGAACCACCGGGGAGCTGTTTTTT.

CDR3 region: CASSLAGRGSNEQFF. CDR3 nucleotides: TGTGCCAGCAGCTTGGCGGGTCGGGGGTCCAATGAGCAGTTCTTC. This chain links TRBV5-4 with TRBJ2-1; a weak D match, TRBD2 (6 bases). This CDR3 spans 15 amino acids. Germline CDR1 reads SGHNT; CDR2 reads YYREEE (reference sequence). Trimming stripped 0 bases from V and 6 bases from J, with 13 bases between.

The V call is TRBV3-1 (or the pseudogene TRBV3-2), the J call TRBJ2-3; 15 nucleotides line up with TRBD2. The CDR3 contains 17 residues. CDR1 is LGHDT, CDR2 YNNKEL, per germline (reference sequence). V lost 4 bases, J lost 6 bases, and 8 bases stayed unmatched. The CDR3 spells CASSLGLAGGPGDTQYF. Written as DNA, the CDR3 is TGTGCCAGCAGCCTCGGACTAGCGGGGGGGCCGGGCGATACGCAGTATTTT.

This chain joins TRBV5-1 and TRBJ2-5; D possibly corresponds to TRBD1 (5 bases). CDR3 length: 14 residues. V was trimmed by 0 bases and J by 0 bases, leaving 6 bases between them. Germline V gene sequence: CDR1 SGHRS, CDR2 YFSETQ. The CDR3 protein is CASSLGGYQETQYF. Written as DNA, the CDR3 is TGCGCCAGCAGCTTGGGGGGCTACCAAGAGACCCAGTACTTC.

This chain's CDR3 is CASSLGTGTEQYF. CDR3 nucleotides: TGCGCCAGCAGCTTGGGGACAGGGACCGAGCAGTACTTC. The chain combines TRBV5-1 with TRBJ2-7; 8 positions agree with TRBD1. The length of the CDR3 is 13 residues. With 0 bases clipped from V and 6 bases from J, the junction kept 2 bases outside the gene matches. Per the germline V gene, CDR1 is SGHRS and CDR2 is YFSETQ.

J is TRBJ1-3 and V is TRBV4-3, with D tentatively TRBD1 (5 bases). The CDR3 is 18 amino acids. Trimming removed 0 bases at V and 0 bases at J, with 15 bases between. The V gene's germline CDR1 is LGHNA and CDR2 YSLEER. CDR3 sequence: CASSQDPAGTPSGNTIYF. As DNA, the CDR3 is TGCGCCAGCAGCCAAGATCCAGCCGGGACTCCCTCTGGAAACACCATATATTTT.

This clone has at least ten counts. The CDR3 coding sequence is TGTGCCAGCAGTGGACGACAGGGAGACACTGAAGCTTTCTTT. It encodes CASSGRQGDTEAFF. This chain uses TRBV25-1 with TRBJ1-1; 7 bases are a match to TRBD1. The CDR3 spans 14 residues. J lost 3 bases, V lost 4 bases, and 5 bases had no gene match. CDR1 is MGHDK, CDR2 SYGVNS, per germline.

The chain's CDR3 is CASRPDSLTEAFF. The CDR3 bases are TGCGCCAGCAGACCCGACAGCCTCACTGAAGCTTTCTTT. V usage is TRBV5-1 and J usage is TRBJ1-1; a weak D match, TRBD1 (5 bases). Germline V gene data show CDR1 as SGHRS and CDR2 as YFSETQ. With 5 bases removed from V and 4 bases from J, the gap between germline ends came to 12 bases. This CDR3 contains 13 residues.

This clone appeared a single time. The chain employs TRBV15 and TRBJ1-1; the D gene is possibly TRBD1 (6 bases). The germline V and J ends were trimmed by 7 bases and 2 bases, with 11 bases remaining between them. Germline V gives CDR1 LNHNV, CDR2 YYDKDF (reference sequence). The CDR3 consists of 13 residues. CDR3 nucleotides: TGTGCCACCACCGAAGGGGGTAACACTGAAGCTTTCTTT. Translation gives CATTEGGNTEAFF.

This sequence joins TRBV7-2 and TRBJ1-6; D not certain. Germline loops: CDR1 SGHTA, CDR2 FQGNSA. The V end was cut by 4 bases, the J end by 10 bases, with 14 bases between. This CDR3 is 14 amino acids long. As DNA, the CDR3 is TGTGCCAGCAGCTCCGTAGACACAGACTCACCCCTCCACTTT. Its protein product is CASSSVDTDSPLHF.

The rearrangement joins TRBV28 to TRBJ1-1, with TRBD1 matching over 9 bases. Trimming took 0 bases from V and 4 from J; bases not matched to a gene: 6. The length of the CDR3 is 16 residues. Per the germline V gene, CDR1 is MDHEN and CDR2 is SYDVKM. The DNA of the CDR3 is TGTGCCAGCAGTTTATGGATCTCGACAGGGGGCACTGAAGCTTTCTTT. The encoded protein is CASSLWISTGGTEAFF.

The gene calls are TRBV4-1 and TRBJ1-2, with D unclear. The CDR3 loop spans 14 amino acids. Germline values: CDR1 MGHRA, CDR2 YSYEKL. Trimming stripped 1 base from V and 0 bases from J, with 6 bases between. CDR3 region: CASSQVTANYGYTF. The CDR3 coding sequence is TGCGCCAGCAGCCAAGTCACGGCTAACTATGGCTACACCTTC.

The rearrangement links TRBV11-2 to TRBJ2-3; 10 nucleotides match TRBD2. The CDR3 is made up of 16 amino acids. From germline, CDR1 is SGHAT and CDR2 FQNNGV. With V trimmed by 4 bases and J by 5 bases, 9 bases remained unmatched. CDR3 in DNA: TGTGCCAGCAGCTCAACCCTAGCGGGGGTTGGAGATACGCAGTATTTT. Protein sequence: CASSSTLAGVGDTQYF.

The CDR3 sequence: CASSPRGGTTQHGYTF. CDR3 nucleotides: TGTGCCAGCAGCCCCCGAGGCGGGACGACTCAACATGGCTACACCTTC. The chain employs TRBV14 and TRBJ1-2, with D possibly TRBD1 on 5 matching bases. Germline V gene sequence: CDR1 SGHDN, CDR2 FVKESK. The CDR3 is made up of 16 amino acids. Trimming shortened V by 4 bases and J by 6 bases, and 21 bases separated the two germline ends.

The chain recombines TRBV5-6 with TRBJ1-1; D gene ambiguous. The CDR3 consists of 13 residues. The germline gives CDR1 SGHDT, CDR2 YYEEEE. V lost 2 bases, J lost 8 bases, and 13 bases lay in between. The CDR3 region is CASSFIARREAFF. CDR3 coding DNA: TGTGCCAGCAGCTTCATTGCCCGGAGAGAAGCTTTCTTT.

This chain connects TRBV2 to TRBJ1-1; 9 nucleotides align to TRBD1. This CDR3 is built from 13 residues. The V gene's germline CDR1 is SNHLY and CDR2 FYNNEI. V lost 6 bases and J lost 7; bases outside the gene matches: 6. CDR3 DNA sequence: TGTGCCAGCAGACCCTGGGGACAGGGTGAAGCTTTCTTT. The encoded protein is CASRPWGQGEAFF.

The V and J genes are TRBV19 and TRBJ1-1; the D gene is possibly TRBD1 (6 bases). CDR1 and CDR2 from the germline V gene are LNHDA and SQIVND (reference sequence). CDR3 size: 14 residues. Trimming shortened V by 5 bases and J by 1 base, and 11 bases separated the two germline ends. CDR3 region: CASSAQTGNTEAFF. The DNA of the CDR3 is TGTGCCAGTAGTGCTCAGACAGGGAACACTGAAGCTTTCTTT.

The V gene is TRBV12-3 or TRBV12-4, the J gene TRBJ1-2, with D possibly TRBD1 on 5 matching bases. Trimming removed 8 bases at V and 8 bases at J, with 12 bases between. This CDR3 region has 11 residues. CDR3 DNA: TGTGCCAGCGGGGGGGGTTTGGGCTACACCTTC. This gives the protein CASGGGLGYTF.

The chain employs TRBV7-6 and TRBJ2-1, with a weak D call TRBD1 (5 bases). CDR3 length equals 14 residues. V was cut by 1 base and J by 4 bases, with 8 bases left in between. CDR1 and CDR2 from the germline V gene are SGHVS and FNYEAQ. As DNA, the CDR3 is TGTGCCAGCAGCTTAGTTCAGGGTTACAATGAGCAGTTCTTC. Amino acid sequence: CASSLVQGYNEQFF.

The chain carries TRBV12-5 and TRBJ2-1; 9 nucleotides match TRBD1. The germline V gene has CDR1 LGHNT and CDR2 FRNRAP. There are 15 residues in the CDR3. Trimming at V came to 5 bases and at J to 7 bases, leaving 9 bases not matched to a gene. CDR3 sequence (DNA): TGTGCTAGTGGTCCCACCGGGACAGGGATTAATGAGCAGTTCTTC. Its protein product is CASGPTGTGINEQFF.

CDR3 region: CASSRQGSRDTQYF. CDR3 DNA: TGTGCCAGCAGTCGACAGGGATCCCGAGATACGCAGTATTTT. The V call is TRBV6-5, the J call TRBJ2-3; 7 nucleotides line up with TRBD1. Germline loops: CDR1 MNHEY, CDR2 SVGAGI. CDR3 size: 14 residues. Unmatched junction bases numbered 7, after V lost 5 bases and J lost 5 bases.